One and the same sample provided the 18 T cell receptor beta chains below, sequenced in a study of CD8 T cells in Susac syndrome. RNA amounts of about 0.45 to 1 ug underwent reverse transcription with random hexamers. TCRdb fed the immunoSEQ multiplex PCR reads into MiXCR, producing one record per CDR3 protein. The table lists over 300,000 distinct CDR3 sequences, around 90% of them singletons. Sequenced sample: CD4+ T cells from PBMCs. The receptors come from a human donor with multiple sclerosis.

The chain couples TRBV4-1 to TRBJ1-5; D possibly corresponds to TRBD1 (5 bases). Looked up from germline, CDR1 is MGHRA and CDR2 is YSYEKL. Trimming stripped 3 bases from V and 0 bases from J, with 21 bases between. The CDR3 is 19 amino acids. For the CDR3, the DNA is TGCGCCAGCAGCCACGATCCGGGGGGAAGCGGCTATAGCAATCAGCCCCAGCATTTT. As protein: CASSHDPGGSGYSNQPQHF.

The rearrangement uses TRBV19 and TRBJ1-2, with D uncertain. CDR1 is LNHDA, CDR2 SQIVND, per germline (reference sequence). The CDR3 has 12 amino acids. V lost 5 bases to trimming and J lost 5 bases, with 9 bases between them. In nucleotides, the CDR3 is TGTGCCAGTAGTTCCGACTGGTATGGCTACACCTTC. It codes for CASSSDWYGYTF.

The CDR3 reads CSAMFSLAGYNEQFF. CDR3 sequence (DNA): TGCAGTGCTATGTTTTCGCTAGCGGGATACAATGAGCAGTTCTTC. V usage is TRBV20-1 and J usage is TRBJ2-1; 9 nucleotides agree with TRBD2. The CDR3 consists of 15 residues. The ends lost 4 bases at V and 4 bases at J; junction bases unmatched: 8. From germline, CDR1 is DFQATT and CDR2 SNEGSKA (reference sequence).

The gene calls are TRBV19 and TRBJ1-1; no clear D gene. This CDR3 is built from 14 residues. Germline V gene data show CDR1 as LNHDA and CDR2 as SQIVND (reference sequence). V was trimmed by 3 bases and J by 0 bases, leaving 8 bases between them. The CDR3 sequence: CASSISAVNTEAFF. In DNA, the CDR3 is TGTGCCAGTAGTATCTCCGCAGTGAACACTGAAGCTTTCTTT.

The V gene is TRBV7-2, the J gene TRBJ1-2; TRBD1 aligns across 7 bases. V shed 7 bases and J 4 bases; nucleotides not matched to a gene: 9. The length of the CDR3 is 14 residues. In germline, CDR1 is SGHTA, CDR2 FQGNSA. CDR3 coding DNA: TGTGCCAGCAAAAAATCGACAGGGCCCTATGGCTACACCTTC. Protein product: CASKKSTGPYGYTF.

V gene TRBV5-1 combines with J gene TRBJ2-1; no definite D call. The V end lost 3 bases, the J end lost 10 bases, and 17 bases lay between the germline ends. The germline V gene encodes CDR1 SGHRS and CDR2 YFSETQ. The CDR3 covers 14 residues. DNA of the CDR3: TGCGCCAGCAGCTCGGAATTGGACCTTGAGGAGCAGTTCTTC. This codes for CASSSELDLEEQFF.

This clonotype has a single count. The genes are TRBV5-6 and TRBJ2-5, with 8 bases matching TRBD2. CDR1 is SGHDT and CDR2 is YYEEEE in the germline V gene. The CDR3 has 14 residues. Trimming at V came to 4 bases and at J to 5 bases, leaving 7 bases not matched to a gene. The CDR3 coding sequence is TGTGCCAGCAGCCTGCGGGGGGCTCGCGAGACCCAGTACTTC. Its translation is CASSLRGARETQYF. Full variable domain (rest looked up from reference TRBV5-6 and TRBJ2-5): DAGVTQSPTHLIKTRGQQVTLRCSPKSGHDTVSWYQQALGQGPQFIFQYYEEEERQRGNFPDRFSGHQFPNYSSELNVNALLLGDSALYLCASSLRGARETQYFGPGTRLLVL.

V usage is TRBV3-1 and J usage is TRBJ1-2, with a tentative D call TRBD1 (5 bases). The ends were cut back, 1 base at V and 7 bases at J, with 19 bases in the middle. Germline V gene data show CDR1 as LGHDT and CDR2 as YNNKEL (reference sequence). The CDR3 has 16 residues. CDR3 nucleotide sequence: TGTGCCAGCAGCCAAGCTTACGATACCCGGGGCGCTGGCTACACCTTC. As protein: CASSQAYDTRGAGYTF.

The chain recombines TRBV5-6 with TRBJ2-1; 8 bases are a match to TRBD2. Germline lookup yields CDR1 SGHDT and CDR2 YYEEEE. J was trimmed by 6 bases and V by 6 bases; bases with no gene match: 11. The CDR3 extends over 15 amino acids. The CDR3 reads CASTRRGGKVNEQFF. The CDR3 region has the DNA TGTGCCAGCACCAGACGGGGGGGAAAGGTCAATGAGCAGTTCTTC.

The chain combines TRBV3-1 with TRBJ1-5, with D possibly being TRBD1 (5 bases). This CDR3 contains 17 residues. CDR1 is LGHDT, CDR2 YNNKEL, per germline (reference sequence). V lost 1 base and J 6 bases, leaving 19 bases between the germline ends. The CDR3: CASSQGYGEGRGQPQHF. The CDR3 bases are TGTGCCAGCAGCCAAGGGTACGGTGAGGGGAGGGGTCAGCCCCAGCATTTT.

The chain joins TRBV4-2 to TRBJ2-3, with 7 bases fitting TRBD2. CDR1 and CDR2 (germline): LGHNA, YNFKEQ. The J segment lost 8 bases and the V segment lost 1 base, leaving 15 bases of the junction unmatched. This CDR3 is built from 17 residues. The CDR3 DNA follows: TGTGCCAGCAGCCAAGGCCCTAGGTGGGAGGGCCAAGGTACGCAGTATTTT. It encodes CASSQGPRWEGQGTQYF.

The chain recombines TRBV6-5 with TRBJ2-7; 14 bases map to TRBD2. Germline-derived CDR1 and CDR2 are MNHEY and SVGAGI. V shed 4 bases and J 5 bases; nucleotides not matched to a gene: 19. The length of the CDR3 is 20 residues. The CDR3 here is CASSFEGPPGLAGESHEQYF. CDR3 nucleotides: TGTGCCAGCAGTTTCGAGGGACCGCCGGGACTAGCGGGAGAAAGCCACGAGCAGTACTTC.

This chain joins TRBV6-1 and TRBJ2-5; possible D gene TRBD1, 6 bases. This CDR3 has 17 residues. CDR1 is MNHNS, CDR2 SASEGT, per germline. The V end lost 7 bases, the J end lost 4 bases, and 25 bases lay between the germline ends. CDR3 region: CASNHMALGRGGETQYF. The CDR3 DNA follows: TGTGCCAGCAATCATATGGCATTAGGCAGGGGTGGAGAGACCCAGTACTTC.

The genes are TRBV19 and TRBJ2-4; 7 bases match TRBD1. With 6 bases clipped from V and 5 bases from J, the junction kept 7 bases outside the gene matches. The CDR3 sequence is 14 residues long. Per the germline V gene, CDR1 is LNHDA and CDR2 is SQIVND (reference sequence). This chain's CDR3 is CASRPRGRENIQYF. The DNA of the CDR3 is TGTGCCAGTAGACCGAGGGGGCGCGAAAACATTCAGTACTTC.

This clonotype appeared a single time. This rearrangement joins TRBV20-1 to TRBJ2-1, with TRBD2 matching over 9 bases. The CDR3 runs to 15 residues. Germline loops: CDR1 DFQATT, CDR2 SNEGSKA (reference sequence). Germline trimming cut 5 bases from V and 7 bases from J; bases unmatched to any gene: 12. The CDR3, as DNA: TGCAGTGCTCGAGGGCCTAGCGGGACCCGTAATGAGCAGTTCTTC. This sequence encodes CSARGPSGTRNEQFF.

This chain joins TRBV5-1 and TRBJ1-1, with D possibly TRBD1 on 5 matching bases. The V gene lost 8 bases and the J gene lost 5 bases, with 16 bases spanning the gap. This CDR3 spans 13 amino acids. Per the germline V gene, CDR1 is SGHRS and CDR2 is YFSETQ. For the CDR3, the DNA is TGCGCCAGTACGACAGCCATGGGTACTGAAGCTTTCTTT. Its protein is CASTTAMGTEAFF.

This clonotype was recorded only once. The chain has TRBV6-6 and TRBJ1-3; D gene uncertain. Germline CDR1 reads MNHNY; CDR2 reads SVGAGI (reference sequence). V shed 2 bases and J shed 10 bases, with 9 bases lying between them. The CDR3 totals 12 residues. CDR3 sequence (DNA): TGTGCCAGCAGTTACCCTGAGGGAACCATATATTTT. Protein product: CASSYPEGTIYF.

This clonotype was detected once. This chain connects TRBV27 to TRBJ1-3; D may be TRBD1 (6 bases). Germline V lookup: CDR1 MNHEY, CDR2 SMNVEV (reference sequence). The CDR3 covers 15 residues. The ends were cut back, 3 bases at V and 1 base at J, with 10 bases in the middle. The CDR3 spells CASSLDRTSGNTIYF. CDR3 nucleotide sequence: TGTGCCAGCAGTTTGGACAGAACGTCTGGAAACACCATATATTTT.